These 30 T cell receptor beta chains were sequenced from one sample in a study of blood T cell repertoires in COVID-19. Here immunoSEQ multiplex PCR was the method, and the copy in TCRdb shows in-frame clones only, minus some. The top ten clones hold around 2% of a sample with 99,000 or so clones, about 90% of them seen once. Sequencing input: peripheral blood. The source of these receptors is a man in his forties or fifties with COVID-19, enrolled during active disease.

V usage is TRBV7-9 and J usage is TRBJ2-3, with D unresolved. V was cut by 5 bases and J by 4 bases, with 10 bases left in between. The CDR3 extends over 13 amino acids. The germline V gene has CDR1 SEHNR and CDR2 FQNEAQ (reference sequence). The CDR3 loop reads CASSPGRPDTQYF. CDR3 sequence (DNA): TGTGCCAGCAGCCCCGGTCGTCCAGATACGCAGTATTTT.

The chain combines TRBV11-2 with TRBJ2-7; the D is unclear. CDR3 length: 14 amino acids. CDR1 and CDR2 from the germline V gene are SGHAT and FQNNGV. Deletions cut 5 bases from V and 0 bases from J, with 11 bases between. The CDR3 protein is CASSRSPLSYEQYF. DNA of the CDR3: TGTGCCAGCAGCCGCAGTCCGCTCTCCTACGAGCAGTACTTC.

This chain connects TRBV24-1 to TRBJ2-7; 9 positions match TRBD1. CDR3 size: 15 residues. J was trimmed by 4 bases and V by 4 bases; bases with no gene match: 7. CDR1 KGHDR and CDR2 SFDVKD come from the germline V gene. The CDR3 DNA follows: TGTGCCACCAGTGACCCCGGGACAGGGAAGTACGAGCAGTACTTC. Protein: CATSDPGTGKYEQYF.

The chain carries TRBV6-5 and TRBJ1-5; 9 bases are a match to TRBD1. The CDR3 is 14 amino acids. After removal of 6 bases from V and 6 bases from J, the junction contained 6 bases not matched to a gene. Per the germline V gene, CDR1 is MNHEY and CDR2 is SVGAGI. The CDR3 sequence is CASSRTGAFQPQHF. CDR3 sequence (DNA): TGTGCCAGCAGCAGGACAGGGGCATTTCAGCCCCAGCATTTT.

The CDR3 sequence: CASSQVDRVDEQFF. CDR3 in DNA: TGTGCCAGCAGCCAAGTCGACAGGGTGGATGAGCAGTTCTTC. The rearrangement uses TRBV16 and TRBJ2-1, with TRBD1 identical over 7 bases. In germline, CDR1 is KGHSY, CDR2 FQNENV. The CDR3 is 14 residues long. Trimming at V came to 2 bases and at J to 8 bases, leaving 6 bases not matched to a gene.

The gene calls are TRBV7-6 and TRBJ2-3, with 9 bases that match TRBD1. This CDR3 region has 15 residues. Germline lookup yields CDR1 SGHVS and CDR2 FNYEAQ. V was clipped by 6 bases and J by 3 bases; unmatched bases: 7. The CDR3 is CASRDGTGWTDTQYF. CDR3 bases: TGTGCCAGCAGAGACGGGACAGGGTGGACAGATACGCAGTATTTT. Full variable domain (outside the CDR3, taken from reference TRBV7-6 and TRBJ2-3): GAGVSQSPRYKVTKRGQDVALRCDPISGHVSLYWYRQALGQGPEFLTYFNYEAQQDKSGLPNDRFSAERPEGSISTLTIQRTEQRDSAMYRCASRDGTGWTDTQYFGPGTRLTVL.

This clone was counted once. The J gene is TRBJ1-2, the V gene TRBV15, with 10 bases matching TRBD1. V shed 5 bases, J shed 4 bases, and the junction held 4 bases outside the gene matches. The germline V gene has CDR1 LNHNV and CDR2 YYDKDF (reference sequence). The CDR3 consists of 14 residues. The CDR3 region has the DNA TGTGCCACCAGCGACAGGGGGCGAGGCTATGGCTACACCTTC. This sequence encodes CATSDRGRGYGYTF.

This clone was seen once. Here the CDR3 reads CATSSRGSHEQYF. CDR3 nucleotides: TGTGCCACCAGCAGCAGGGGGTCCCACGAGCAGTACTTC. This sequence joins TRBV15 and TRBJ2-7; 7 bases fit TRBD1. CDR1 and CDR2 (germline): LNHNV, YYDKDF (reference sequence). The V and J ends lost 3 bases and 5 bases, in that order; junction bases with no gene match: 4. The CDR3 spans 13 residues.

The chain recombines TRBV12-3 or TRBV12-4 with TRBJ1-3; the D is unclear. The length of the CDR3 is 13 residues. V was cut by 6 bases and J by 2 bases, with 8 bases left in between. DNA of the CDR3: TGTGCCAGCAGCCTCCCTCCTGGAAACACCATATATTTT. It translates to CASSLPPGNTIYF.

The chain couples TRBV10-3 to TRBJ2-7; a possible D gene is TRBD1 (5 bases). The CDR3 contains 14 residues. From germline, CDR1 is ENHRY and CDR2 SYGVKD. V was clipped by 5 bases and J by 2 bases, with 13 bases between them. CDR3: CAISSPDSTYEQYF. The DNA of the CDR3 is TGTGCCATCAGTTCCCCTGACAGCACCTACGAGCAGTACTTC.

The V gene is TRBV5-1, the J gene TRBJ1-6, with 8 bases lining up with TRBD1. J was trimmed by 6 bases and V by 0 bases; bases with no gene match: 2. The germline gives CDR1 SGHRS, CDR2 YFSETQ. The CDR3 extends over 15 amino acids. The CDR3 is CASSLGQGTNSPLHF. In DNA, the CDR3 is TGCGCCAGCAGCTTGGGACAGGGGACTAATTCACCCCTCCACTTT.

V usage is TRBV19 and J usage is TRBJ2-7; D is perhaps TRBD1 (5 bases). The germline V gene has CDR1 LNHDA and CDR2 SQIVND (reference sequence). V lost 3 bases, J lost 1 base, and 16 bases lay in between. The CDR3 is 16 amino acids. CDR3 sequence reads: CASSIKGVDNSYEQYF. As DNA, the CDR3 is TGTGCCAGTAGTATTAAAGGGGTGGACAATTCCTACGAGCAGTACTTC.

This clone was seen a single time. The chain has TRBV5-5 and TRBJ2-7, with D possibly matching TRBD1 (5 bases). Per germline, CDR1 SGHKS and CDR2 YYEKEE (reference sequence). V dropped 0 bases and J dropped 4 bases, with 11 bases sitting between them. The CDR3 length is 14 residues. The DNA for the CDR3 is TGTGCCAGCAGCTTGGTGGGGTCAGGGTACGAGCAGTACTTC. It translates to CASSLVGSGYEQYF.

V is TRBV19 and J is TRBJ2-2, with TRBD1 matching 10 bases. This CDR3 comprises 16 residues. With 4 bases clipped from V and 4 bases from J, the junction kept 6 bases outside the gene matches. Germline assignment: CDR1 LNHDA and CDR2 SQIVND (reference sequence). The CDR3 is CASSRDRDRGTGELFF. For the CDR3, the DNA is TGTGCCAGTAGTAGAGACCGGGACAGGGGCACCGGGGAGCTGTTTTTT.

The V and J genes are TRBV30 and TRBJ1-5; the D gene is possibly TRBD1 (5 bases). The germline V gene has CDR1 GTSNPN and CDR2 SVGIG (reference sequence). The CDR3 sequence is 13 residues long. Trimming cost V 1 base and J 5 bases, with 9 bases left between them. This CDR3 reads CAWSGETDQPQHF. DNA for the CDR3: TGTGCCTGGAGTGGCGAGACAGATCAGCCCCAGCATTTT.

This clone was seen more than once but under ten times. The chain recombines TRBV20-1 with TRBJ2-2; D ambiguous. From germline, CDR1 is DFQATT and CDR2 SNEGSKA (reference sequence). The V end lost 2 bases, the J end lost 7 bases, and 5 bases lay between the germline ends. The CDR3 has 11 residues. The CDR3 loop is CSARRVGELFF. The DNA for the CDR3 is TGCAGTGCTAGACGGGTCGGGGAGCTGTTTTTT.

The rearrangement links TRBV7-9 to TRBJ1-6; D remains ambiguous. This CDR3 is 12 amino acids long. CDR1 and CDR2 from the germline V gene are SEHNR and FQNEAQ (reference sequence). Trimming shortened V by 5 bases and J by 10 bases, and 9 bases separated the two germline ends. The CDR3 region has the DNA TGTGCCAGCAGCGTAGACAACTCACCCCTCCACTTT. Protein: CASSVDNSPLHF.

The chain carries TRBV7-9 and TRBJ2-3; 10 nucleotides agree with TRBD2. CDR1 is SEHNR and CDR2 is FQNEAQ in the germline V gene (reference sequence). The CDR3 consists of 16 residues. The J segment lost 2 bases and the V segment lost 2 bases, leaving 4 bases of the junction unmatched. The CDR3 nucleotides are TGTGCCAGCAGCTTACTAGCGGGGGATAACACAGATACGCAGTATTTT. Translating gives CASSLLAGDNTDTQYF.

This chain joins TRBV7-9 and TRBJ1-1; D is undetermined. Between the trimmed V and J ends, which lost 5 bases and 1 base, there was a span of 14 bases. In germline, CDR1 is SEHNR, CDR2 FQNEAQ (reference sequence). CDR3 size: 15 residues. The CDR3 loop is CASSPSGRSNTEAFF. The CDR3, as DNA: TGTGCCAGCAGCCCTAGCGGGAGATCGAACACTGAAGCTTTCTTT.

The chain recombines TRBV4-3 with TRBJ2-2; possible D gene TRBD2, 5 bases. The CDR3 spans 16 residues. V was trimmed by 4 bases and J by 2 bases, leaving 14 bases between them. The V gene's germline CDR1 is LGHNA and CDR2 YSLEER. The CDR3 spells CASSPQTGKNTGELFF. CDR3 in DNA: TGCGCCAGCAGCCCGCAGACCGGGAAAAACACCGGGGAGCTGTTTTTT.

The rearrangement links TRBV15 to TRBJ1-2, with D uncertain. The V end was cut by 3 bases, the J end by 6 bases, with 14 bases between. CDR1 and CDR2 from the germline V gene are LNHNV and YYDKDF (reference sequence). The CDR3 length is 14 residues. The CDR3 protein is CATSSHPGFNGYTF. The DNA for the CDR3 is TGTGCCACCAGCAGCCACCCGGGATTTAATGGCTACACCTTC.

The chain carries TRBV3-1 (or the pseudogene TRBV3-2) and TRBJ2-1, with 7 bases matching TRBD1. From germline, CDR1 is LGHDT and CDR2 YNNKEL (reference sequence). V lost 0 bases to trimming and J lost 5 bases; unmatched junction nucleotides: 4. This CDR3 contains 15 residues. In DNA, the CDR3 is TGTGCCAGCAGCCAAGATTGGGACAGACACAATGAGCAGTTCTTC. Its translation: CASSQDWDRHNEQFF.

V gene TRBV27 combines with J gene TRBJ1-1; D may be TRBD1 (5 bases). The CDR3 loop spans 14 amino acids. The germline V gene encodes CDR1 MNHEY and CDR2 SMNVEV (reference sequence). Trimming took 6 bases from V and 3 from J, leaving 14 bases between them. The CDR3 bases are TGTGCCAGCAGCCTCACCTCGACAGACACTGAAGCTTTCTTT. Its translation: CASSLTSTDTEAFF.

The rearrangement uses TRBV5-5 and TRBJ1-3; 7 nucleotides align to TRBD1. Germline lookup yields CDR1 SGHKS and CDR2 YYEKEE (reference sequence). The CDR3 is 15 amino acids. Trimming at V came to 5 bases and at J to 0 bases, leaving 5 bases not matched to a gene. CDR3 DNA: TGTGCCAGCAGATCGGGGGACAGCTCTGGAAACACCATATATTTT. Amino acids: CASRSGDSSGNTIYF.

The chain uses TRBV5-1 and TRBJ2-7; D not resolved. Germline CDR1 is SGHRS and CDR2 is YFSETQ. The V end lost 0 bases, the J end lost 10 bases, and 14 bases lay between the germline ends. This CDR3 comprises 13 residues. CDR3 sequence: CASSLDSISTQYF. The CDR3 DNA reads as TGCGCCAGCAGCTTGGATAGCATCAGCACTCAGTACTTC.

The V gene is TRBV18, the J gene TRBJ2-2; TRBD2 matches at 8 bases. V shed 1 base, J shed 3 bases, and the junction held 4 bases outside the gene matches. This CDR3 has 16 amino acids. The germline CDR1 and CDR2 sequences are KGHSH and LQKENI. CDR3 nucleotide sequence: TGTGCCAGCTCACCACGCGGGGGGTCGGACACCGGGGAGCTGTTTTTT. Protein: CASSPRGGSDTGELFF.

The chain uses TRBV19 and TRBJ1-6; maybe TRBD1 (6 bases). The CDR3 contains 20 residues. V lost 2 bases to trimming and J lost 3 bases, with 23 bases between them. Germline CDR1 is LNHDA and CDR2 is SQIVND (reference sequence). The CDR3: CASSISFLRQANRYNSPLHF. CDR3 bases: TGTGCCAGTAGTATATCCTTTCTCCGACAGGCCAACCGCTATAATTCACCCCTCCACTTT.

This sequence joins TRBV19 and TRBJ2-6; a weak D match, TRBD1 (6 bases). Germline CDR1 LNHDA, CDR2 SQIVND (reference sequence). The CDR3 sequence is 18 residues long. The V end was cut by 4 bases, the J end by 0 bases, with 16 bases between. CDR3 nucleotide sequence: TGTGCCAGTAGTAGCAGAGGACAGTTTTACTCTGGGGCCAACGTCCTGACTTTC. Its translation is CASSSRGQFYSGANVLTF.

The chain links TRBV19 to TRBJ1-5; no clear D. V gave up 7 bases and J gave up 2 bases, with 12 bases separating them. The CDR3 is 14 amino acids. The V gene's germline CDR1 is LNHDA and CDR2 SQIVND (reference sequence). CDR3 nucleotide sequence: TGTGCCAGTACCAAACTGCTGGGCAATCAGCCCCAGCATTTT. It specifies CASTKLLGNQPQHF.

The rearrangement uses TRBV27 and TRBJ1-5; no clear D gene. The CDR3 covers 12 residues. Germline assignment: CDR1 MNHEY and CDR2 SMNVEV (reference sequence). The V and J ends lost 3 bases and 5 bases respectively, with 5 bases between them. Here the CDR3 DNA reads TGTGCCAGCAGTTTCCTCGATCAGCCCCAGCATTTT. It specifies CASSFLDQPQHF.